A selection of T cell receptor beta chains follows, all from one sample in a study of beta chain features in type 1 diabetes. The assay was immunoSEQ multiplex PCR, and TCRdb's table has in-frame clones only and misses some. This sample yields approximately 250,000 clones, of which 9.6% are seen a single time; under 0.035% belongs to the top ten. The sample consisted of naive CD4+ T cells from blood. The receptors originated from a woman aged 18 to 35 in good health. The CDR3 runs from the conserved cysteine through the conserved F or W. A D gene is named only where the DNA matches it firmly. Only some rows state a clone size, as once, few, many or a class for expanded clones.

D gene	J gene	V gene	clone size	CDR3 DNA	CDR3 protein
NA	TRBJ1-5	TRBV30	few	TGTGCCTGGAGTTTACGGGGGGGCAATCAGCCCCAGCATTTT	CAWSLRGGNQPQHF
NA	TRBJ2-7	TRBV6-6	NA	TGTGCCAGCAGTTATATACAGGGCGCGTATGGCTACGAGCAGTACTTC	CASSYIQGAYGYEQYF
TRBD1	TRBJ1-3	TRBV7-9	NA	TGTGCCAGCAGCCGACAGGGGACCATCTCTGGAAACACCATATATTTT	CASSRQGTISGNTIYF
NA	TRBJ1-1	TRBV11-2	NA	TGTGCCAGCAGCTCCACCGCTACGGGGAACACTGAAGCTTTCTTT	CASSSTATGNTEAFF
NA	TRBJ1-1	TRBV11-3	NA	TGTGCCAGCAGCTGGAGGAGGAACACTGAAGCTTTCTTT	CASSWRRNTEAFF
NA	TRBJ2-2	TRBV30	few	TGTGCCTGGGCGGGGACGAACACCGGGGAGCTGTTTTTT	CAWAGTNTGELFF
NA	TRBJ1-2	TRBV2	NA	TGTGCCAGCAGTGGGACCCCGGGGTCTGGCTACACCTTC	CASSGTPGSGYTF
NA	TRBJ2-5	TRBV6-1	NA	TGTGCCAGCAGTGAATCCCCGGGGAAGACCCAGTACTTC	CASSESPGKTQYF
NA	TRBJ2-1	TRBV7-2	NA	TGTGCCAGCAGCTTAGCCAGAGGTGGTGCCTACAATGAGCAGTTCTTC	CASSLARGGAYNEQFF
TRBD2	TRBJ2-3	TRBV6-1	few	TGTGCCAGCCGTTCGACTAGCGGGGGCCCAGATACGCAGTATTTT	CASRSTSGGPDTQYF
TRBD1	TRBJ2-1	TRBV2	few	TGTGCCAGCAACCGACAGGGCCGCTACAATGAGCAGTTCTTC	CASNRQGRYNEQFF
NA	TRBJ1-1	TRBV19	few	TGTGCCAGTAGTCCCCCGCCGGGTACTGAAGCTTTCTTT	CASSPPPGTEAFF
TRBD1	TRBJ2-5	TRBV6-4	NA	TGTGCCAGCAGTGACTCGATTGGACAGGGAGGCGAGACCCAGTACTTC	CASSDSIGQGGETQYF
TRBD1	TRBJ2-3	TRBV6-6	NA	TGTGCCAGCAGTTCCCCGGGACAGACTACAGATACGCAGTATTTT	CASSSPGQTTDTQYF
TRBD2	TRBJ2-1	TRBV9	few	TGTGCCAGCAGCGAAGGGACTAGCGGGACGGAGTTCTTC	CASSEGTSGTEFF
TRBD1	TRBJ1-5	TRBV30	NA	TGTGCCTGGAGTGTACACGTGACAGGGGAAGATCAGCCCCAGCATTTT	CAWSVHVTGEDQPQHF
TRBD2	TRBJ2-5	TRBV7-6	NA	TGTGCCAGCAGCTTAGTTAGCGGGAGATCCTCCCGCCCAGAGACCCAGTACTTC	CASSLVSGRSSRPETQYF
NA	TRBJ2-1	TRBV5-1	NA	TGCGCCAGCAGCTCTTTAGCGGTTAGCTCCTACAATGAGCAGTTCTTC	CASSSLAVSSYNEQFF
TRBD1	TRBJ2-5	TRBV27	few	TGTGCCAGCAGGCCGAGGGGGCGCGGGTCCCAAGGGATCCAGTACTTC	CASRPRGRGSQGIQYF
NA	TRBJ1-4	TRBV4-1	NA	TGCGCCAGCAGCCAATCAGGGGCGGCTAATGAAAAACTGTTTTTT	CASSQSGAANEKLFF
NA	TRBJ2-2	TRBV4-1	NA	TGCGCCAGCAGCGCACCGGGACAGAACACCGGGGAGCTGTTTTTT	CASSAPGQNTGELFF
TRBD2	TRBJ2-7	TRBV5-1	NA	TGCGCCAGCCGGCGGGGGGAGAGGTACGAGCAGTACTTC	CASRRGERYEQYF
TRBD2	TRBJ2-3	TRBV29-1	few	TGCAGCGCCAATGGACTAGCGGGAGGCCCAGATACGCAGTATTTT	CSANGLAGGPDTQYF
TRBD2	TRBJ2-3	TRBV30	few	TGTGCCTGGAGTGTGACTAGCGGGGGTCTAGATACGCAGTATTTT	CAWSVTSGGLDTQYF
TRBD2	TRBJ2-1	TRBV11-2	NA	TGTGCCAGCAGCTTGCCCCTGGCTAGCGGGATCAATGAGCAGTTCTTC	CASSLPLASGINEQFF
NA	TRBJ1-1	TRBV6-1	few	TGTGCCAGCAGAGGTGTCAGGGGCGGGAACACTGAAGCTTTCTTT	CASRGVRGGNTEAFF
NA	TRBJ1-1	TRBV6-5	NA	TGTGCCAGCAGTGCCAACAGAAACCAGAACACTGAAGCTTTCTTT	CASSANRNQNTEAFF
NA	TRBJ1-2	TRBV15	NA	TGTGCCACCAGCAGAGATGTGGGGGGTGGCTACACCTTC	CATSRDVGGGYTF
TRBD1	TRBJ1-1	TRBV30	NA	TGTGCCTGGAGTGCCCCAGACAGGGATAACACTGAAGCTTTCTTT	CAWSAPDRDNTEAFF
NA	TRBJ2-1	TRBV5-1	NA	TGCGCCAGCAGCTTAGGCAGCGGCTCCTACAATGAGCAGTTCTTC	CASSLGSGSYNEQFF
TRBD1	TRBJ1-2	TRBV5-1	NA	TGCGCCAGCAGCTGGGGACAACGCAGGGGGCCTAACTATGGCTACACCTTC	CASSWGQRRGPNYGYTF
NA	TRBJ2-1	TRBV7-6	NA	TGTGCCAGCAGCCTCACTATCGCTTACAATGAGCAGTTCTTC	CASSLTIAYNEQFF
NA	TRBJ2-5	TRBV7-8	NA	TGTGCCACAAGTGGACAGAGGGGGGAGACCCAGTACTTC	CATSGQRGETQYF